This T cell receptor beta chain was recorded in a study of OX40 agonist ivuxolimab in advanced cancers. Assay used: immunoSEQ multiplex PCR; TCRdb lists only in-frame clones, some missing. The repertoire holds around 77,000 clones, with roughly 78% as singletons. This CDR3 spans 11 amino acids. V was trimmed by 5 bases and J by 6 bases, leaving 8 bases between them. V and J are TRBV6-7 and TRBJ2-7, with D unresolved. TRBV6-7 is recorded as an ORF, its role being uncertain. This TCR came from an adult with an advanced solid tumor such as melanoma, head and neck, liver or kidney cancer. The sample here was CD4+ or CD8+ T cells sorted from blood, taken in a trial of the OX40 agonist ivuxolimab. CDR3 in DNA: TGTGCCAGCAGTATAGTTACCGAGCAGTACTTC. Translated, it gives CASSIVTEQYF.